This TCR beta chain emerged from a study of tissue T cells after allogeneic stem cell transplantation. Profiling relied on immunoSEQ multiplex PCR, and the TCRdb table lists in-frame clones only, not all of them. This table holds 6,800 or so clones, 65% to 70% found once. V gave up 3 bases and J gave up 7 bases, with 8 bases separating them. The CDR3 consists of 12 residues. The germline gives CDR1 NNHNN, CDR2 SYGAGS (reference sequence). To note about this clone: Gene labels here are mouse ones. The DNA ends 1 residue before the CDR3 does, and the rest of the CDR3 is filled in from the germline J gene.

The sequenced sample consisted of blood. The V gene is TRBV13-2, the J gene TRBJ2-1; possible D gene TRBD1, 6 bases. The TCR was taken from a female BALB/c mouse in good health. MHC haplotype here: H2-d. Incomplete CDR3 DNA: TGTGCCAGCGGTGTCGGGACAGCTGAGCAGTTC. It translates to CASGVGTAEQF. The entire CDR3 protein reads CASGVGTAEQFF.